These T cell receptor beta chains were read from a single sample in a study of OX40 agonist ivuxolimab in advanced cancers. The assay was immunoSEQ multiplex PCR, and TCRdb's table has in-frame clones only and misses some. Among 55,000 to 80,000 clones, about 85% were seen once, and the ten largest hold about 1%. The sequences come from CD4+ or CD8+ T cells sorted from blood, collected in a trial of the OX40 agonist ivuxolimab. These receptors all stem from an adult with an advanced solid tumor such as melanoma, head and neck, liver or kidney cancer. Both conserved end residues are part of each CDR3.

cdr3_aa | v_call
CASSPVTGELFF | TRBV28
CASSLGTQETQYF | TRBV5-1
CASSPRMGDPSYNEQFF | TRBV7-7
CASGSGRQYNEQFF | TRBV12-5
CASSREWGGGHYGYTF | TRBV5-1
CASSYRELATNEKLFF | TRBV19
CASSPVSGGIYEQYF | TRBV5-1
CASSEGAGEIYEQYF | TRBV25-1
CASSSGQMNTEAFF | TRBV28
CASSSGLFTEAFF | TRBV7-3
CAVHRGGSYEQYF | TRBV6-1
CASSPGGSNQPQHF | TRBV6-5
CAWSKSEGEQYF | TRBV30
CASSYSSTGGNSPLHF | TRBV6-5
CAIEDSSYNEQFF | TRBV10-3
CASSATGGSNTEAFF | TRBV2
CASSVVRQGAGEQYF | TRBV2
CASSLAGTPANYGYTF | TRBV5-1
CSGHGLKETQYF | TRBV29-1
CASSLGTEALYEQYF | TRBV5-1
CASSSNNYGYTF | TRBV7-3
CASSLGTDYGYTF | TRBV28
CASSLGDRTKNIQYF | TRBV28
CASSPNTGELFF | TRBV18
CASSSTAMNTEAFF | TRBV7-2
CASTPRENYGYTF | TRBV6-5
CASSVGTANTIYF | TRBV9
CASSLGDFTDTQYF | TRBV5-1
CASSFREGSTDTQYF | TRBV19